This TCR beta chain comes out of a study of blood T cell repertoires in COVID-19. Study as a whole: Researchers got acute and convalescent COVID-19 samples from the United States, Italy and Spain.

Per the original data handling: Reference gene primer amplification gave estimated nucleated cell counts. Some clones are missing from TCRdb's copy, which holds only in-frame ones; the method was immunoSEQ multiplex PCR. Clone size and V and J calls were adopted from that table, with D and trimming inferred from the DNA. The sample lists tens of thousands of clones; about 93% were seen once. Turning to this clone: Sequence at one end of the junction differs from germline and may be a read error.

This CDR3 region has 15 residues. Per germline, CDR1 LNHNV and CDR2 YYDKDF (reference sequence). This sequence was found in a man aged 65 to 79 with active COVID-19. The V call is TRBV15, the J call TRBJ2-7, with 9 bases lining up with TRBD1. Sample: peripheral blood. As DNA, the CDR3 is TGTGCCACCAGAAGAGGGGGACAGGGATTCTACGAGCAGTACTTC. Its protein product is CATRRGGQGFYEQYF.